This T cell receptor (beta chain) was sequenced for a study of T-cell reconstitution after alpha-beta-depleted transplantation in children. Preparing the TCRbeta library involved the use of unique molecular identifiers. TCRdb used MiXCR to reprocess the PCR reads, holding one entry per CDR3 protein. Among about 980,000 distinct CDR3 sequences listed, roughly 29% were seen once. Worth noting for this clonotype: Its specificity is unknown.

Overall study results and limits: T-cell counts and diversity were attributed mostly to newly produced T cells one year after transplant. Certain patients had high TCRbeta diversity at day 60, and it came from recipient T cells and thymic progenitors that survived. In patients about two months after transplant, alpha-beta T cells reportedly arose from several hundred expanded graft clones.

The V gene end was trimmed by 7 bases and the J gene end by 2 bases; junction bases not matched to a gene: 21. The CDR3 is 18 residues long. Looked up from germline, CDR1 is SQVTM and CDR2 is ANQGSEA. The starting material was PBMCs, mostly from graft donor cells, obtained 360 days after TCRalphabeta/CD19-depleted stem cell transplant. This TCR was recovered from a boy younger than two who had a stem cell transplant for SCID, so the T cells may come from the graft donor. The V call is TRBV29-1, the J call TRBJ2-5; TRBD2 matches at 8 bases. CDR3 in amino acids: CSAEGSRGAPRQQETQYF. The CDR3 DNA reads as TGCAGCGCCGAGGGCTCGCGGGGGGCACCTAGACAACAAGAGACCCAGTACTTC.